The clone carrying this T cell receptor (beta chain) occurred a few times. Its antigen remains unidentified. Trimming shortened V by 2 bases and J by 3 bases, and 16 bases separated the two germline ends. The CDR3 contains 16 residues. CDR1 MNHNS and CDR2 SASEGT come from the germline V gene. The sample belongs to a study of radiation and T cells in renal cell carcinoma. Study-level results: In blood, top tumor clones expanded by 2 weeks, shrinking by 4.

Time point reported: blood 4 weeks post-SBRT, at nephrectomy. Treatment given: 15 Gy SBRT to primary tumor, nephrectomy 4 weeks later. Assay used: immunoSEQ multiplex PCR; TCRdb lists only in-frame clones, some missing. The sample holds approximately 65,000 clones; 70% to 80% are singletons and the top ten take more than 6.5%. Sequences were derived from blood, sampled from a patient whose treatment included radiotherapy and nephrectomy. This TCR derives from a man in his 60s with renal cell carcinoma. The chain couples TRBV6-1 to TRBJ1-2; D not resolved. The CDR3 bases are TGTGCCAGCAGTGAATTCAGAGACGGTGGGGACTATGGCTACACCTTC. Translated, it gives CASSEFRDGGDYGYTF.